This entry concerns a single T cell receptor (beta chain). The data are from a study of blood T cell repertoires in COVID-19. Across the study: The United States, Italy and Spain provided the acute and convalescent COVID-19 samples. Sample material is recorded as cDNA or gDNA derived from T cells, B-cell-depleted T cells, or PBMCs.

In the authors' workflow: Cell counts per sample came from amplifying reference gene primers. Profiled with immunoSEQ multiplex PCR; TCRdb holds only in-frame clones, not every one. V, J and clone size derive from that table, while D and trimming were established from the DNA sequence. The table records over 200,000 clones, roughly 90% of them present only once. Germline CDR1 KGHSH, CDR2 LQKENI. The V end was cut by 3 bases, the J end by 3 bases, with 8 bases between. This CDR3 has 14 residues. This clonotype was obtained from an older woman with acute or convalescent COVID-19. Sequencing was done on a sample of peripheral blood. The chain employs TRBV18 and TRBJ2-2, with unresolved D. Here the CDR3 DNA reads TGTGCCAGCTCACCTCTCGCGGACACCGGGGAGCTGTTTTTT. It codes for CASSPLADTGELFF.